The 17 T cell receptor beta chains below all came from one sample that was sequenced in a study of T-cell memory formation after mild COVID-19. TCRdb analysed the 5' RACE reads with MiXCR anew, one entry per CDR3 protein. The table includes roughly 600,000 distinct CDR3 sequences, over 15% detected once. Sequences were obtained from PBMCs or a T cell subset sorted from them (not recorded which). These receptor sequences come from an adult woman who had mild COVID-19 (a few samples of this study predate the infection). Cell type and time point are not known.

Ten or more counts support this clonotype. The chain employs TRBV12-3 or TRBV12-4 and TRBJ2-1; perhaps TRBD2 as D (6 bases). The CDR3 sequence is 11 residues long. The V and J ends lost 4 bases and 12 bases respectively, with 10 bases between them. CDR3 DNA sequence: TGTGCCAGCAGTTCCGGGAGAGGGCAGTTCTTC. This codes for CASSSGRGQFF.

This clonotype was counted a few times. V is TRBV2 and J is TRBJ2-1, with a weak D call TRBD2 (6 bases). Germline CDR1 and CDR2: SNHLY and FYNNEI. The germline V and J ends were trimmed by 1 base and 10 bases, with 11 bases remaining between them. This CDR3 region has 13 residues. The CDR3 nucleotides are TGTGCCAGCAGTGAAGGGAGGGCTGCAGAGCAGTTCTTC. Its translation: CASSEGRAAEQFF.

This chain connects TRBV5-1 to TRBJ2-7; 7 bases are shared with TRBD1. The CDR3 spans 15 residues. CDR1 is SGHRS, CDR2 YFSETQ, per germline. The V segment lost 1 base and the J segment 3 bases; nucleotides outside the gene matches: 7. CDR3 nucleotide sequence: TGCGCCAGCAGCTTGCATCCGGGACAGAACTACGAGCAGTACTTC. Its protein is CASSLHPGQNYEQYF.

CDR3 DNA sequence: TGTGCCAGCAGCCACCGTGGAGGCGGGGGCCAAGAGACCCAGTACTTC. Translating gives CASSHRGGGGQETQYF. This sequence joins TRBV7-9 and TRBJ2-5; TRBD2 matches 7 bases. The V gene end was trimmed by 5 bases and the J gene end by 1 base; junction bases not matched to a gene: 10. Looked up from germline, CDR1 is SEHNR and CDR2 is FQNEAQ (reference sequence). CDR3 length: 16 residues.

The chain recombines TRBV7-9 with TRBJ1-2, with a possible D match to TRBD1 (5 bases). The CDR3 length is 16 residues. V lost 0 bases to trimming and J lost 6 bases, with 17 bases between them. Germline V gives CDR1 SEHNR, CDR2 FQNEAQ (reference sequence). The CDR3 DNA follows: TGTGCCAGCAGCTTAGCGTTCGGGACGGCTTTTGATGGCTACACCTTC. It encodes CASSLAFGTAFDGYTF.

In this sample, this clonotype turned up a few times. The V gene is TRBV6-6, the J gene TRBJ1-5; D unresolved. The CDR3 is 16 residues long. CDR1 MNHNY and CDR2 SVGAGI come from the germline V gene (reference sequence). V was trimmed by 6 bases and J by 0 bases, leaving 15 bases between them. As DNA, the CDR3 is TGTGCCAGCAGATACAAAGTTATCGATAGCAATCAGCCCCAGCATTTT. It specifies CASRYKVIDSNQPQHF.

This clonotype was observed a handful of times. The chain joins TRBV3-1 to TRBJ1-3, with D hard to call. V was clipped by 0 bases and J by 0 bases, with 6 bases between them. CDR3 length: 15 residues. Germline V lookup: CDR1 LGHDT, CDR2 YNNKEL (reference sequence). Here the CDR3 DNA reads TGTGCCAGCAGCCAAGACCCAGGCTCTGGAAACACCATATATTTT. Amino acids: CASSQDPGSGNTIYF.

This clonotype was recorded at least ten times. This chain links TRBV20-1 with TRBJ2-1; 7 nucleotides match TRBD2. Germline values: CDR1 DFQATT, CDR2 SNEGSKA (reference sequence). The CDR3 covers 17 residues. V trimming: 6 bases; J trimming: 7 bases; junction bases outside the gene matches: 21. CDR3 nucleotides: TGCAGTGCCCCCCGGGGTAGCGGGCAACTCTTCGGGAATGAGCAGTTCTTC. Translating it yields CSAPRGSGQLFGNEQFF.

V gene TRBV10-3 combines with J gene TRBJ2-7; perhaps TRBD2 as D (7 bases). Trimming pared 3 bases from V and 0 bases from J, leaving 12 bases between. CDR1 ENHRY and CDR2 SYGVKD come from the germline V gene. This CDR3 spans 15 amino acids. This chain's CDR3 is CAISDRGGSSYEQYF. As DNA, the CDR3 is TGTGCCATCAGTGATAGGGGGGGAAGCTCCTACGAGCAGTACTTC.

The chain employs TRBV19 and TRBJ2-3; D unresolved. The CDR3 is made up of 15 amino acids. From germline, CDR1 is LNHDA and CDR2 SQIVND (reference sequence). Trimming stripped 6 bases from V and 0 bases from J, with 13 bases between. CDR3 sequence: CASSTTWGSTDTQYF. The CDR3 bases are TGTGCCAGTAGCACAACGTGGGGAAGCACAGATACGCAGTATTTT.

CDR3 coding DNA: TGTGCCACCAGTGATTTCTGGGACAAACACAATGAGCAGTTCTTC. Translation: CATSDFWDKHNEQFF. V and J are TRBV24-1 and TRBJ2-1, with a weak D call TRBD1 (6 bases). CDR1 is KGHDR and CDR2 is SFDVKD in the germline V gene. Trimming stripped 1 base from V and 5 bases from J, with 11 bases between. CDR3 size: 15 residues.

A few counts support this clonotype. CDR3 sequence: CASISPRGTSPDNEQFF. DNA for the CDR3: TGTGCCAGCATCTCCCCGCGCGGGACTAGCCCCGACAATGAGCAGTTCTTC. The V and J genes are TRBV12-3 or TRBV12-4 and TRBJ2-1, with 9 bases aligning to TRBD2. V lost 7 bases to trimming and J lost 5 bases; unmatched junction nucleotides: 15. CDR3 length: 17 amino acids.

This clonotype appeared a few times. The CDR3 nucleotides read TGTGCCAGTAGTATAACAGGGACGGCTGGAAACACCATATATTTT. Its protein is CASSITGTAGNTIYF. The rearrangement links TRBV19 to TRBJ1-3, with a possible D match to TRBD1 (6 bases). The CDR3 has 15 residues. CDR1 LNHDA and CDR2 SQIVND come from the germline V gene (reference sequence). V lost 2 bases to trimming and J lost 2 bases, with 10 bases between them.

This clonotype showed up just a few times. The chain is built from TRBV7-8 and TRBJ2-3; D gene uncertain. This CDR3 has 15 residues. Germline lookup yields CDR1 SGHVS and CDR2 FQNEAQ. V lost 6 bases, J lost 5 bases, and 18 bases lay in between. The CDR3 region has the DNA TGTGCCAGCAGTCCAGTCGGTGTACACTTAGATACGCAGTATTTT. The encoded protein is CASSPVGVHLDTQYF.

This clonotype was picked up one time. The chain recombines TRBV3-1 with TRBJ1-2; perhaps TRBD1 as D (6 bases). Trimming took off 0 bases at V and 14 bases at J, with 13 bases between the two ends. This CDR3 spans 12 amino acids. Germline CDR1 is LGHDT and CDR2 is YNNKEL (reference sequence). CDR3 sequence reads: CASSQDQGTATF. CDR3 in DNA: TGTGCCAGCAGCCAAGATCAGGGGACGGCGACCTTC.

This chain uses TRBV10-3 with TRBJ2-2; 7 bases align to TRBD1. The CDR3 contains 15 residues. Unmatched junction bases numbered 5, after V lost 3 bases and J lost 4 bases. CDR1 ENHRY and CDR2 SYGVKD come from the germline V gene. In DNA, the CDR3 is TGTGCCATCAGTGAAGGGGGCGCGGGCACCGGGGAGCTGTTTTTT. This sequence encodes CAISEGGAGTGELFF.

CDR3 sequence (DNA): TGTGCCAGCAGTCCCACGGCCACTGAAGCTTTCTTT. It specifies CASSPTATEAFF. This rearrangement joins TRBV12-3 or TRBV12-4 to TRBJ1-1; no reliable D call. Trimming stripped 5 bases from V and 4 bases from J, with 8 bases between. The CDR3 spans 12 residues.